These 27 T cell receptor beta chains were all obtained from the same sample, sequenced in a study of T cell responses to AZD1222 COVID-19 vaccine (dated by TCRdb to the early 2020s). In the paper's terms, the time point label means: about 28 days (+/-7) after the second vaccine dose. Library preparation used the immunoSEQ multiplex PCR assay. TCRdb's version of the immuneACCESS table is confined to in-frame rearrangements and falls short of the full clone set. An unresolved V gene accounts for under half of the shortfall where checked; the remainder is of unknown origin. The sample table holds 150,000 or so clones, of which under 95% were seen once. In total, the top ten clones hold approximately 1.3% of the sample. The sequencing here drew on peripheral blood, taken 28 days after the second AZD1222 dose. These TCRs come from an adult who received the AZD1222 COVID-19 vaccine.

The chain carries TRBV27 and TRBJ2-1; TRBD2 matches 9 bases. Losses at the gene ends were 7 bases for V and 1 base for J; bases not matched to a gene: 11. CDR3 length equals 17 residues. From germline, CDR1 is MNHEY and CDR2 SMNVEV (reference sequence). This CDR3 reads CASTRAGGRGSYNEQFF. The DNA of the CDR3 is TGTGCCAGCACTCGGGCGGGAGGGCGAGGGTCCTACAATGAGCAGTTCTTC.

A note on this clone: With a much larger clone just one base away, this may be a read error. This specimen includes other DNA sequences encoding the same CDR3. The chain links TRBV5-1 to TRBJ2-2, with D possibly being TRBD1 or TRBD2 (5 bases each). The CDR3 sequence is 17 residues long. The germline V gene has CDR1 SGHRS and CDR2 YFSETQ. Written as DNA, the CDR3 is TGCGCCAGTAGCTCCCCCCGGGGCAGGGAGAACACCGGGGAGCTGTTTTTT. Translation gives CASSSPRGRENTGELFF.

This sequence joins TRBV7-9 and TRBJ1-5; TRBD1 aligns across 8 bases. Unmatched junction bases numbered 7, after V lost 4 bases and J lost 5 bases. The germline CDR1 and CDR2 sequences are SEHNR and FQNEAQ (reference sequence). This CDR3 spans 15 amino acids. The CDR3, as DNA: TGTGCCAGCAGCTCCGGACAGGGATTTTATCAGCCCCAGCATTTT. This sequence encodes CASSSGQGFYQPQHF.

This sequence joins TRBV9 and TRBJ2-3, with D tentatively TRBD1 (5 bases). The germline V and J ends were trimmed by 1 base and 2 bases, with 11 bases remaining between them. CDR3 length equals 15 residues. The germline gives CDR1 SGDLS, CDR2 YYNGEE. Here the CDR3 reads CASSVLSGFTDTQYF. In DNA form, the CDR3 reads TGTGCCAGCAGCGTACTTTCAGGGTTCACAGATACGCAGTATTTT.

The V call is TRBV28, the J call TRBJ1-5; 8 bases are a match to TRBD1. Germline CDR1 and CDR2: MDHEN and SYDVKM. The V and J ends lost 11 bases and 2 bases, in that order; junction bases with no gene match: 5. This CDR3 has 13 residues. CDR3 coding DNA: TGTGCCGCAAAGACAGGGGGCAATCAGCCCCAGCATTTT. Its translation is CAAKTGGNQPQHF.

The chain recombines TRBV2 with TRBJ1-4, with D tentatively TRBD1 (5 bases). V was clipped by 7 bases and J by 4 bases, with 16 bases between them. The CDR3 has 15 amino acids. The V gene's germline CDR1 is SNHLY and CDR2 FYNNEI. CDR3 nucleotide sequence: TGTGCCAGCATCGGGTCAGGGACCCATAATGAAAAACTGTTTTTT. It encodes CASIGSGTHNEKLFF.

This chain links TRBV7-9 with TRBJ2-5, with TRBD2 matching 11 bases. The CDR3 spans 16 residues. V lost 3 bases and J lost 1; bases outside the gene matches: 4. Germline values: CDR1 SEHNR, CDR2 FQNEAQ (reference sequence). The CDR3 sequence: CASSFRTSGFQETQYF. The CDR3 DNA reads as TGTGCCAGCAGCTTCCGGACTAGCGGGTTCCAAGAGACCCAGTACTTC.

This clone came up many times. V and J are TRBV11-2 and TRBJ2-3; TRBD2 matches at 7 bases. This CDR3 spans 15 amino acids. The V gene end was trimmed by 5 bases and the J gene end by 7 bases; junction bases not matched to a gene: 12. Germline CDR1 is SGHAT and CDR2 is FQNNGV. This CDR3 is CASSGLGVTLNTQYF. CDR3 coding DNA: TGTGCCAGCAGCGGACTAGGGGTGACACTGAATACGCAGTATTTT. Variable domain in full (rest from reference TRBV11-2 and TRBJ2-3): EAGVAQSPRYKIIEKRQSVAFWCNPISGHATLYWYQQILGQGPKLLIQFQNNGVVDDSQLPKDRFSAERLKGVDSTLKIQPAKLEDSAVYLCASSGLGVTLNTQYFGPGTRLTVL.

The rearrangement joins TRBV30 to TRBJ1-5; D is undetermined. The length of the CDR3 is 13 residues. The V end was cut by 5 bases, the J end by 2 bases, with 10 bases between. The germline gives CDR1 GTSNPN, CDR2 SVGIG (reference sequence). The CDR3 here is CAWGRFGNQPQHF. As DNA, the CDR3 is TGTGCCTGGGGGCGGTTCGGCAATCAGCCCCAGCATTTT. The complete variable domain, with remaining parts taken from reference TRBV30 and TRBJ1-5, reads SQTIHQWPATLVQPVGSPLSLECTVEGTSNPNLYWYRQAAGRGLQLLFYSVGIGQISSEVPQNLSASRPQDRQFILSSKKLLLSDSGFYLCAWGRFGNQPQHFGDGTRLSIL.

This chain connects TRBV29-1 to TRBJ1-4; 9 nucleotides agree with TRBD1. Losses at the gene ends were 7 bases for V and 10 bases for J; bases not matched to a gene: 10. The germline V gene encodes CDR1 SQVTM and CDR2 ANQGSEA. There are 13 residues in the CDR3. The CDR3 sequence: CSGGDRAGGKLFF. The CDR3 nucleotides are TGCAGCGGGGGGGACAGGGCGGGCGGAAAACTGTTTTTT.

The rearrangement uses TRBV3-1 (or the pseudogene TRBV3-2) and TRBJ2-3; the D gene could be TRBD1 or TRBD2 (6 bases each). This CDR3 is built from 14 residues. CDR1 and CDR2 from the germline V gene are LGHDT and YNNKEL (reference sequence). V was trimmed by 0 bases and J by 4 bases, leaving 8 bases between them. CDR3 DNA: TGTGCCAGCAGCCAAGACCGGGGGCCAGATACGCAGTATTTT. It translates to CASSQDRGPDTQYF.

The chain carries TRBV19 and TRBJ1-3, with 7 nucleotides matching TRBD1. The V and J ends lost 4 bases and 2 bases, in that order; junction bases with no gene match: 11. The germline gives CDR1 LNHDA, CDR2 SQIVND (reference sequence). The CDR3 is made up of 17 amino acids. CDR3 bases: TGTGCCAGTAGTACCCCCCGACAGGGTCGGCCTGGAAACACCATATATTTT. It encodes CASSTPRQGRPGNTIYF.

Only a few counts were recorded for this clone. V usage is TRBV28 and J usage is TRBJ1-2; D possibly corresponds to TRBD1 (6 bases). The germline V gene has CDR1 MDHEN and CDR2 SYDVKM. With 10 bases removed from V and 5 bases from J, the gap between germline ends came to 14 bases. This CDR3 spans 12 amino acids. CDR3 DNA sequence: TGTGCCATCAACAGGGCTACATATGGCTACACCTTC. Protein: CAINRATYGYTF.

The V call is TRBV7-9, the J call TRBJ2-7, with 8 nucleotides matching TRBD1. With V trimmed by 5 bases and J by 1 base, 4 bases remained unmatched. The CDR3 has 14 residues. Germline V gene data show CDR1 as SEHNR and CDR2 as FQNEAQ (reference sequence). CDR3 nucleotides: TGTGCCAGCAGCCTCGACAGGGGATCCTACGAGCAGTACTTC. This encodes CASSLDRGSYEQYF. Full variable domain (outside the CDR3, taken from reference TRBV7-9 and TRBJ2-7): DTGVSQNPRHKITKRGQNVTFRCDPISEHNRLYWYRQTLGQGPEFLTYFQNEAQLEKSRLLSDRFSAERPKGSFSTLEIQRTEQGDSAMYLCASSLDRGSYEQYFGPGTRLTVT.

The J gene is TRBJ2-1, the V gene TRBV19; the D gene could be TRBD1 or TRBD2 (7 bases each). There are 16 residues in the CDR3. Per the germline V gene, CDR1 is LNHDA and CDR2 is SQIVND (reference sequence). Trimming took 0 bases from V and 5 from J, leaving 14 bases between them. CDR3 sequence (DNA): TGTGCCAGTAGTATAGATCAGGGGGGGGTGAACAATGAGCAGTTCTTC. Its protein product is CASSIDQGGVNNEQFF.

In the case of this clone: The same CDR3 can be traced to other DNA sequences in this sample. This chain links TRBV6-5 with TRBJ1-2; 7 positions agree with TRBD1. J gave up 5 bases and V 7 bases, and 1 base lay outside the gene matches. The CDR3 consists of 11 residues. The V gene's germline CDR1 is MNHEY and CDR2 SVGAGI. CDR3 loop: CASTQGYGYTF. In nucleotides, the CDR3 is TGTGCCAGCACACAGGGGTATGGCTACACCTTC.

The gene calls are TRBV7-8 and TRBJ1-2; perhaps TRBD1 as D (6 bases). This CDR3 region has 15 residues. The germline CDR1 and CDR2 sequences are SGHVS and FQNEAQ. The V gene lost 1 base and the J gene lost 3 bases, with 12 bases spanning the gap. The CDR3 DNA reads TGTGCCAGCAGCTTAGTGGGGGCGGGGTACTATGGCTACACCTTC. It codes for CASSLVGAGYYGYTF.

In nucleotides, the CDR3 is TGTGCCAGCAGGGACACAGGGCGGACCTACAATGAGCAGTTCTTC. Translation: CASRDTGRTYNEQFF. This sequence joins TRBV11-2 and TRBJ2-1; a weak D match, TRBD1 (6 bases). Looked up from germline, CDR1 is SGHAT and CDR2 is FQNNGV. CDR3 size: 15 residues. Trimming took off 6 bases at V and 2 bases at J, with 14 bases between the two ends.

This chain links TRBV5-5 with TRBJ2-7, with D possibly being TRBD1 or TRBD2 (5 bases each). Germline loops: CDR1 SGHKS, CDR2 YYEKEE (reference sequence). V was pared by 0 bases and J by 7 bases, with 17 bases between. The CDR3 has 15 amino acids. The CDR3 here is CASSLAVGEAIEQYF. Here the CDR3 DNA reads TGTGCCAGCAGCTTGGCTGTGGGGGAAGCTATTGAGCAGTACTTC.

The V and J genes are TRBV6-5 and TRBJ2-2; 7 nucleotides align to TRBD2. CDR1 MNHEY and CDR2 SVGAGI come from the germline V gene. The J segment lost 5 bases and the V segment lost 9 bases, leaving 6 bases of the junction unmatched. The CDR3 runs 13 residues. The CDR3 reads CASPGGRTGELFF. DNA for the CDR3: TGTGCCAGTCCGGGGGGAAGGACCGGGGAGCTGTTTTTT.

This chain uses TRBV6-5 with TRBJ1-1, with D hard to call. Germline V CDR1 and CDR2: MNHEY, SVGAGI. CDR3 length: 13 amino acids. Trimming shortened V by 6 bases and J by 0 bases, and 8 bases separated the two germline ends. CDR3 DNA sequence: TGTGCCAGCAGCTCCATAATGAACACTGAAGCTTTCTTT. Its protein is CASSSIMNTEAFF.

In this sample, this clone turned up once. The chain couples TRBV20-1 to TRBJ2-2, with D tentatively TRBD1 or TRBD2 (5 bases each). The CDR3 contains 13 residues. CDR1 is DFQATT, CDR2 SNEGSKA, per germline (reference sequence). V was clipped by 3 bases and J by 5 bases, with 10 bases between them. This CDR3 reads CSASSEGTGELFF. CDR3 nucleotide sequence: TGCAGTGCTAGTAGCGAGGGGACCGGGGAGCTGTTTTTT.

The rearrangement joins TRBV7-8 to TRBJ2-3; 15 bases agree with TRBD2. Trimming cost V 5 bases and J 0 bases; bases outside gene matches: 21. Germline assignment: CDR1 SGHVS and CDR2 FQNEAQ. The CDR3 is 23 amino acids. Here the CDR3 reads CASSPRAQPGLAGGGVSTDTQYF. DNA of the CDR3: TGTGCCAGCAGCCCGAGGGCCCAGCCGGGACTAGCGGGAGGAGGAGTAAGCACAGATACGCAGTATTTT.

The chain employs TRBV7-2 and TRBJ1-4, with D perhaps TRBD1 (6 bases). Trimming removed 2 bases at V and 12 bases at J, with 19 bases between. From germline, CDR1 is SGHTA and CDR2 FQGNSA. The CDR3 sequence is 15 residues long. CDR3 protein: CASSLLGGRFAELFF. In DNA form, the CDR3 reads TGTGCCAGCAGCTTATTGGGGGGGCGGTTTGCGGAACTGTTTTTT. The variable domain in full, completed from reference TRBV7-2 and TRBJ1-4, reads GAGVSQSPSNKVTEKGKDVELRCDPISGHTALYWYRQSLGQGLEFLIYFQGNSAPDKSGLPSDRFSAERTGGSVSTLTIQRTQQEDSAVYLCASSLLGGRFAELFFGSGTQLSVL.

The chain joins TRBV5-1 to TRBJ1-2; TRBD1 is a possible D gene (5 bases). CDR1 and CDR2 (germline): SGHRS, YFSETQ. This CDR3 spans 15 amino acids. Trimming pared 5 bases from V and 7 bases from J, leaving 21 bases between. The CDR3 DNA sequence: TGCGCCAGCAGTCCCGGGGGGGTCGTATCGGGTGGCTACACCTTC. This sequence encodes CASSPGGVVSGGYTF.

The V call is TRBV5-1, the J call TRBJ1-2; D call uncertain. The V end lost 4 bases, the J end lost 1 base, and 14 bases lay between the germline ends. CDR3 length equals 15 residues. Germline lookup yields CDR1 SGHRS and CDR2 YFSETQ. CDR3 sequence: CASSPALSYNYGYTF. The CDR3 DNA reads TGCGCCAGCAGCCCGGCCCTGTCGTATAACTATGGCTACACCTTC.

The chain combines TRBV7-9 with TRBJ2-3, with 7 bases lining up with TRBD2. The length of the CDR3 is 16 residues. Germline CDR1 and CDR2: SEHNR and FQNEAQ (reference sequence). V gave up 0 bases and J gave up 2 bases; unmatched junction bases: 5. This CDR3 is CASSLAVAGVTDTQYF. The CDR3 nucleotides read TGTGCCAGCAGCTTAGCTGTTGCGGGGGTCACAGATACGCAGTATTTT.